The 13 T cell receptor beta chains given below trace back to one sample, sequenced in a study of T cells in narcolepsy. Clones were read by immunoSEQ multiplex PCR, and TCRdb kept only the in-frame ones, dropping some. Among about 27,000 clones, around 74% were seen once, and the ten largest hold approximately 6.3%. The sequencing sample was made of memory (CD45RA-) CD4+ T cells from blood. The receptors derive from a human donor in good health.

This clone was found a few times. This CDR3 is CASKSSVRIGNQPQHF. Here the CDR3 DNA reads TGTGCCAGCAAATCATCGGTTCGGATAGGCAATCAGCCCCAGCATTTT. The genes are TRBV28 and TRBJ1-5; the D is unclear. Germline V gene data show CDR1 as MDHEN and CDR2 as SYDVKM. The V end lost 7 bases, the J end lost 2 bases, and 18 bases lay between the germline ends. The CDR3 is 16 amino acids.

V is TRBV18 and J is TRBJ2-7; tentative D call: TRBD1 (6 bases). Trimming took off 3 bases at V and 5 bases at J, with 17 bases between the two ends. Germline V gene lookup returns CDR1 KGHSH and CDR2 LQKENI. The CDR3 has 15 amino acids. The CDR3 protein is CASSPSRQVGNEQYF. CDR3 in DNA: TGTGCCAGCTCACCCTCCCGACAGGTCGGCAACGAGCAGTACTTC. Full variable domain (rest looked up from reference TRBV18 and TRBJ2-7): NAGVMQNPRHLVRRRGQEARLRCSPMKGHSHVYWYRQLPEEGLKFMVYLQKENIIDESGMPKERFSAEFPKEGPSILRIQQVVRGDSAAYFCASSPSRQVGNEQYFGPGTRLTVT.

V gene TRBV7-2 combines with J gene TRBJ1-1, with D hard to call. From germline, CDR1 is SGHTA and CDR2 FQGNSA. The CDR3 contains 15 residues. V lost 5 bases and J 1 base, leaving 14 bases between the germline ends. The CDR3 protein is CASSPSGPPNTEAFF. The CDR3 DNA reads TGTGCCAGCAGCCCTTCAGGTCCACCGAACACTGAAGCTTTCTTT.

The chain couples TRBV28 to TRBJ2-7; D might be TRBD2 (6 bases). V shed 8 bases and J shed 2 bases, with 19 bases lying between them. CDR1 and CDR2 from the germline V gene are MDHEN and SYDVKM. This CDR3 has 15 amino acids. In DNA form, the CDR3 reads TGTGCCAGCCATCGTGCGGGGTTAAGGGCCTACGAGCAGTACTTC. This codes for CASHRAGLRAYEQYF.

J is TRBJ1-5 and V is TRBV2; D unresolved. Between the trimmed V and J ends, which lost 3 bases and 7 bases, there was a span of 7 bases. CDR1 is SNHLY, CDR2 FYNNEI, per germline. This CDR3 comprises 12 residues. The CDR3 coding sequence is TGTGCCAGCAGTGACCGGGCCCAGCCCCAGCATTTT. The encoded protein is CASSDRAQPQHF.

V is TRBV5-1 and J is TRBJ1-2; tentative D call: TRBD1 (6 bases). V gave up 1 base and J gave up 2 bases, with 12 bases separating them. The CDR3 totals 15 residues. The germline V gene has CDR1 SGHRS and CDR2 YFSETQ. The DNA for the CDR3 is TGCGCCAGCAGCTTGTCAGGGGCGGGGAACTATGGCTACACCTTC. This sequence encodes CASSLSGAGNYGYTF.

This clone has more than one count but fewer than ten. The rearrangement joins TRBV28 to TRBJ2-4; maybe TRBD2 (6 bases). Germline V gene data show CDR1 as MDHEN and CDR2 as SYDVKM. Trimming took off 6 bases at V and 1 base at J, with 13 bases between the two ends. The CDR3 length is 15 residues. CDR3 protein: CASSTGEIAKNIQYF. The CDR3 coding sequence is TGTGCCAGCAGCACGGGAGAGATCGCCAAAAACATTCAGTACTTC.

The chain joins TRBV18 to TRBJ2-3, with TRBD2 matching over 10 bases. V trimming: 3 bases; J trimming: 0 bases; junction bases outside the gene matches: 9. Germline assignment: CDR1 KGHSH and CDR2 LQKENI. CDR3 length: 18 amino acids. CDR3 coding DNA: TGTGCCAGCTCACCTGCTAAGACTAGCGGGTCTAGCACAGATACGCAGTATTTT. This sequence encodes CASSPAKTSGSSTDTQYF.

The chain couples TRBV7-8 to TRBJ1-4; no clear D. Deletions cut 2 bases from V and 7 bases from J, with 11 bases between. CDR1 and CDR2 from the germline V gene are SGHVS and FQNEAQ. The CDR3 is 14 amino acids. DNA of the CDR3: TGTGCCAGCAGCTTAAAACGGATTCCTGAAAAACTGTTTTTT. This encodes CASSLKRIPEKLFF.

The V and J genes are TRBV6-1 and TRBJ1-2; 9 bases agree with TRBD1. Trimming took 2 bases from V and 5 from J; bases not matched to a gene: 6. The CDR3 extends over 15 amino acids. The germline gives CDR1 MNHNS, CDR2 SASEGT. This CDR3 is CASSERGTGIYGYTF. Here the CDR3 DNA reads TGTGCCAGCAGTGAAAGAGGGACAGGGATTTATGGCTACACCTTC.

This chain uses TRBV5-5 with TRBJ2-3, with TRBD2 matching over 12 bases. This CDR3 is built from 16 residues. The germline gives CDR1 SGHKS, CDR2 YYEKEE (reference sequence). The V segment lost 4 bases and the J segment 4 bases; nucleotides outside the gene matches: 7. Written as DNA, the CDR3 is TGTGCCAGCAGCATTGGACTAGCGGGGAGGGCAGATACGCAGTATTTT. Amino acids: CASSIGLAGRADTQYF.

V usage is TRBV28 and J usage is TRBJ1-3; 11 bases are shared with TRBD1. The CDR3 consists of 15 residues. V dropped 3 bases and J dropped 7; count of bases not matched to a gene: 5. CDR1 is MDHEN and CDR2 is SYDVKM in the germline V gene. The CDR3 is CASSFRTGGKNTIYF. The CDR3, as DNA: TGTGCCAGCAGTTTTAGGACAGGGGGCAAGAACACCATATATTTT. Supplemented by reference TRBV28 and TRBJ1-3, the full variable domain reads DVKVTQSSRYLVKRTGEKVFLECVQDMDHENMFWYRQDPGLGLRLIYFSYDVKMKEKGDIPEGYSVSREKKERFSLILESASTNQTSMYLCASSFRTGGKNTIYFGEGSWLTVV.

The sample holds one count of this clone. The chain uses TRBV29-1 and TRBJ1-1, with D perhaps TRBD1 (5 bases). CDR3 length: 14 amino acids. In germline, CDR1 is SQVTM, CDR2 ANQGSEA. V lost 7 bases and J lost 0, with 15 bases in between. Here the CDR3 DNA reads TGCAGCGCGAGGGGAGGGACTATGAACACTGAAGCTTTCTTT. It codes for CSARGGTMNTEAFF.